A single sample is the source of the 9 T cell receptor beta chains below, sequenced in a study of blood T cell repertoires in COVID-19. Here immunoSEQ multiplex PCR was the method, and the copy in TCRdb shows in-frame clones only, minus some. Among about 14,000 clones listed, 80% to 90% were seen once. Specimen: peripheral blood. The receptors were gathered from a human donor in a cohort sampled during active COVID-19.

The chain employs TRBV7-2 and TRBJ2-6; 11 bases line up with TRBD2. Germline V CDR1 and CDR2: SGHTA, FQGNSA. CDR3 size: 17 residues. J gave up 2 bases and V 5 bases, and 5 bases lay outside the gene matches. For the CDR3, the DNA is TGTGCCAGCAGCCATAGCGGGGGGGCCGCTGGGGCCAACGTCCTGACTTTC. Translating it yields CASSHSGGAAGANVLTF.

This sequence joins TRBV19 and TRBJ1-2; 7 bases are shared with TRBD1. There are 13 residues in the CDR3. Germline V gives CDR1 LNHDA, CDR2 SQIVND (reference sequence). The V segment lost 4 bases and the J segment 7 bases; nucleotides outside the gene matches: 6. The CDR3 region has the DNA TGTGCCAGTAGTACGTACGACAGGGTTGGCTACACCTTC. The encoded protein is CASSTYDRVGYTF.

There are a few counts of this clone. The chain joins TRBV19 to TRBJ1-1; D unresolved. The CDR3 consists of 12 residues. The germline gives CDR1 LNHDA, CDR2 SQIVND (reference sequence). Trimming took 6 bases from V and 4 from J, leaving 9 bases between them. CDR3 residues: CASSPLGTEAFF. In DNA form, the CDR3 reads TGTGCCAGTAGCCCCCTAGGCACTGAAGCTTTCTTT. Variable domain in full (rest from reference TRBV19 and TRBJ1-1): DGGITQSPKYLFRKEGQNVTLSCEQNLNHDAMYWYRQDPGQGLRLIYYSQIVNDFQKGDIAEGYSVSREKKESFPLTVTSAQKNPTAFYLCASSPLGTEAFFGQGTRLTVV.

The CDR3 sequence: CASSADGRPLGAFF. DNA of the CDR3: TGTGCCAGCAGTGCTGACGGGAGGCCTTTGGGAGCTTTCTTT. The chain couples TRBV25-1 to TRBJ1-1; D call uncertain. The V end was cut by 4 bases, the J end by 10 bases, with 19 bases between. The CDR3 loop spans 14 amino acids. CDR1 is MGHDK, CDR2 SYGVNS, per germline. Using reference TRBV25-1 and TRBJ1-1 for the parts outside the CDR3, the full variable domain is EADIYQTPRYLVIGTGKKITLECSQTMGHDKMYWYQQDPGMELHLIHYSYGVNSTEKGDLSSESTVSRIRTEHFPLTLESARPSHTSQYLCASSADGRPLGAFFGQGTRLTVV.

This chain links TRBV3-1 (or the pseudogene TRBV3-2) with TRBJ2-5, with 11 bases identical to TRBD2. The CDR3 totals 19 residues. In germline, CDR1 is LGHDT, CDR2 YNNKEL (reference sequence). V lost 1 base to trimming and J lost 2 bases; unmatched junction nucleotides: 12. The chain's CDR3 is CASSQVPSGGSSYQETQYF. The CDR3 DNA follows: TGTGCCAGCAGCCAAGTCCCTAGCGGGGGGTCATCATATCAAGAGACCCAGTACTTC.

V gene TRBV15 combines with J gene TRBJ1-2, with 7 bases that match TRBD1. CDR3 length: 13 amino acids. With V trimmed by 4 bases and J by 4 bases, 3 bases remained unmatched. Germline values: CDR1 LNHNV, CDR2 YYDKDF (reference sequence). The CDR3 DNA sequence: TGTGCCACCAGCATAGGGGGCGGCTATGGCTACACCTTC. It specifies CATSIGGGYGYTF.

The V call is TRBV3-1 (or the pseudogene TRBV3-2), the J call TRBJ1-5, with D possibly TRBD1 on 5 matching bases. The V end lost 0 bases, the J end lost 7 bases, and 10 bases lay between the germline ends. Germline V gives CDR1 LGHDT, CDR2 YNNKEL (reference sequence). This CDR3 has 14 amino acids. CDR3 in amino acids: CASSQDRGRQPQHF. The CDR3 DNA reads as TGTGCCAGCAGCCAAGATCGGGGGAGGCAGCCCCAGCATTTT.

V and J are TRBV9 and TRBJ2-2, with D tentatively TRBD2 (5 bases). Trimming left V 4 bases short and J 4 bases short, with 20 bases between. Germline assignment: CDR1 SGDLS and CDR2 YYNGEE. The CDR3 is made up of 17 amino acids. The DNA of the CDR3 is TGTGCCAGCAGCCTTTCGGCTCCGGTGGCGGGCACCGGGGAGCTGTTTTTT. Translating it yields CASSLSAPVAGTGELFF.

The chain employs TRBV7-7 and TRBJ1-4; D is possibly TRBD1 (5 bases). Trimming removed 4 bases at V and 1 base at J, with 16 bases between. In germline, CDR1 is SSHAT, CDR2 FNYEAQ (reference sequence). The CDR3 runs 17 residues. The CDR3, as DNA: TGTGCCAGCAGCTGCGGGGGGAAGGGCGGAACTAATGAAAAACTGTTTTTT. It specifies CASSCGGKGGTNEKLFF. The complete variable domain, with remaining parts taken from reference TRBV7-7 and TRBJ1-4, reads GAGVSQSPRYKVTKRGQDVTLRCDPISSHATLYWYQQALGQGPEFLTYFNYEAQPDKSGLPSDRFSAERPEGSISTLTIQRTEQRDSAMYRCASSCGGKGGTNEKLFFGSGTQLSVL.